This T cell receptor (beta chain) was sequenced for a study of T cell responses to AZD1222 COVID-19 vaccine. Points from the study as a whole: Donors were mostly white British, more females; clonal diversity possibly underestimated.

Note on this clone: Its antigen is not identified.

This table comes from immunoSEQ multiplex PCR, and its TCRdb copy is limited to in-frame clones, with some not included. The table has 200,000 to 250,000 clones, approximately 94% seen once. CDR1 is SGHRS, CDR2 YFSETQ, per germline. V gave up 0 bases and J gave up 0 bases, with 10 bases separating them. CDR3 length: 15 amino acids. The TCR was taken from an adult in good health. The sample in question was peripheral blood, obtained on day 0 of MenACWY control vaccination. V usage is TRBV5-1 and J usage is TRBJ2-7; D may be TRBD2 (6 bases). CDR3 sequence reads: CASSLVGGSSYEQYF. The CDR3 bases are TGCGCCAGCAGCTTGGTTGGGGGGAGCTCCTACGAGCAGTACTTC.